A selection of T cell receptor beta chains follows, all from one sample in a study of preoperative IRX-2 immunotherapy in early breast cancer. Sequenced by immunoSEQ multiplex PCR; TCRdb stores in-frame clones only, minus some. The table has around 40,000 clones, about 95% seen once. Material: tumor tissue, obtained after IRX-2 immunotherapy. The receptors here all came from a human donor with breast cancer. Both conserved end residues are part of each CDR3.

len: 11; v_gene: TRBV6-6; CDR3aa: CASTWTGELFF
len: 14; v_gene: TRBV7-9; CDR3aa: CASSLEQRATEAFF
len: 12; v_gene: TRBV30; CDR3aa: CAWSVTGTEAFF
len: 20; v_gene: TRBV7-6; CDR3aa: CASSPEVSVVAGGPYNEQFF
len: 14; v_gene: TRBV5-4; CDR3aa: CASSSGTAEETQYF
len: 14; v_gene: TRBV7-9; CDR3aa: CASNTPGVNYGYTF
len: 15; v_gene: TRBV10-3; CDR3aa: CAIGGGTNRGETQYF
len: 12; v_gene: TRBV30; CDR3aa: CALSGAGYGYTF
len: 13; v_gene: TRBV18; CDR3aa: CASSQDPNTEAFF
len: 17; v_gene: TRBV15; CDR3aa: CATSGLVGAAGTGELFF
len: 15; v_gene: TRBV19; CDR3aa: CASSISQGYPDTQYF
len: 15; v_gene: TRBV6-5; CDR3aa: CASRPTSGRRVEQYF
len: 15; v_gene: TRBV7-9; CDR3aa: CASSFLAGGPHEQYF
len: 17; v_gene: TRBV4-2; CDR3aa: CASSQEASPGGNQPQHF
len: 14; v_gene: TRBV7-2; CDR3aa: CASSSTGGVDTQYF
len: 17; v_gene: TRBV4-3; CDR3aa: CASSQGASGLAGNTIYF
len: 15; v_gene: TRBV18; CDR3aa: CASSPLLGPYNEQFF
len: 12; v_gene: TRBV10-3; CDR3aa: CAISEFGGELFF
len: 14; v_gene: TRBV7-8; CDR3aa: CASSLRLAGVEQYF
len: 14; v_gene: TRBV13; CDR3aa: CASSLAQGNYGYTF
len: 16; v_gene: TRBV28; CDR3aa: CASSPNRPSNTGELFF
len: 14; v_gene: TRBV5-1; CDR3aa: CASSLAGEDETQYF